Listed here are 26 T cell receptor beta chains from one sample, sequenced in a study of CD8 T cells in ankylosing spondylitis. One entry per CDR3 protein, called by TCRdb with MiXCR from the 5' RACE reads. The top ten hold under 4.5% of the sample, which has around 490,000 distinct CDR3 sequences, roughly 5.2% seen once. For these TCRs, the target antigens are not known. The study's findings and limits: Roughly eight highly homologous variants formed a TCR beta motif that appeared characteristic of ankylosing spondylitis blood.

Sequencing used blood, either unsorted or a sorted T cell fraction (not recorded which). These receptors were collected from a male donor with ankylosing spondylitis.

This clonotype was recorded a few times. The chain employs TRBV20-1 and TRBJ2-3; 10 bases are a match to TRBD2. Germline CDR1 reads DFQATT; CDR2 reads SNEGSKA (reference sequence). The CDR3 is made up of 15 amino acids. V lost 6 bases to trimming and J lost 3 bases; unmatched junction nucleotides: 9. The CDR3 DNA follows: TGCAGTGCGAGCGGGAGGGCCGAGGGAACAGATACGCAGTATTTT. Its protein is CSASGRAEGTDTQYF.

This clonotype was seen at least ten times. The chain has TRBV6-1 and TRBJ2-5, with D possibly being TRBD1 or TRBD2 (6 bases each). The CDR3 is 18 residues long. CDR1 and CDR2 (germline): MNHNS, SASEGT. The ends were cut back, 4 bases at V and 2 bases at J, with 23 bases in the middle. The CDR3 nucleotides are TGTGCCAGCAGTGCAGTTCTTTACGGGGGCGGGGCACAAGAGACCCAGTACTTC. Protein product: CASSAVLYGGGAQETQYF.

This clonotype showed up many times. The rearrangement uses TRBV20-1 and TRBJ1-2; D is uncertain. The CDR3 runs 14 residues. V shed 1 base and J shed 0 bases, with 9 bases lying between them. CDR1 DFQATT and CDR2 SNEGSKA come from the germline V gene (reference sequence). CDR3 loop: CSARAVVANYGYTF. CDR3 DNA sequence: TGCAGTGCTAGAGCGGTGGTAGCTAACTATGGCTACACCTTC.

This clonotype was seen a handful of times. The gene calls are TRBV11-2 and TRBJ2-5; D possibly matches TRBD1 or TRBD2 (6 bases each). The CDR3 has 16 amino acids. V lost 5 bases and J 2 bases, leaving 18 bases between the germline ends. Germline-derived CDR1 and CDR2 are SGHAT and FQNNGV. In DNA form, the CDR3 reads TGTGCCAGCAGCAGCTGGAGGGGGAGAACACAAGAGACCCAGTACTTC. Its translation is CASSSWRGRTQETQYF.

This clonotype was recorded at least ten times. The V and J genes are TRBV20-1 and TRBJ1-5; no reliable D call. The CDR3 consists of 13 residues. Germline V lookup: CDR1 DFQATT, CDR2 SNEGSKA (reference sequence). V lost 6 bases, J lost 0 bases, and 9 bases lay in between. CDR3 residues: CSATGSSNQPQHF. DNA of the CDR3: TGCAGTGCCACCGGGAGTAGCAATCAGCCCCAGCATTTT.

This clonotype was recorded many times. The chain has TRBV29-1 and TRBJ1-3; TRBD1 is a possible D gene (5 bases). Trimming removed 3 bases at V and 0 bases at J, with 9 bases between. CDR3 size: 14 residues. CDR1 is SQVTM and CDR2 is ANQGSEA in the germline V gene. The DNA of the CDR3 is TGCAGCGTTGAGCAGGGCTTCTCTGGAAACACCATATATTTT. Translation: CSVEQGFSGNTIYF.

In this sample, this clonotype turned up a few times. The chain links TRBV6-2 or TRBV6-3 to TRBJ1-5; D call uncertain. Germline V lookup: CDR1 MNHEY, CDR2 SVGEGT. The V end lost 0 bases, the J end lost 2 bases, and 11 bases lay between the germline ends. There are 16 residues in the CDR3. CDR3 sequence: CASSYSGPSGNQPQHF. The CDR3 nucleotides read TGTGCCAGCAGTTACTCGGGTCCGTCCGGCAATCAGCCCCAGCATTTT.

In its sample, this clonotype was seen many times. The chain uses TRBV20-1 and TRBJ2-3; TRBD2 aligns across 13 bases. The CDR3 contains 14 residues. The J segment lost 5 bases and the V segment lost 7 bases, leaving 6 bases of the junction unmatched. Germline CDR1 reads DFQATT; CDR2 reads SNEGSKA (reference sequence). CDR3 sequence (DNA): TGCAGTGTTCAAGGACTAGCGGGGGAAGATACGCAGTATTTT. Translated, it gives CSVQGLAGEDTQYF.

This clonotype was counted many times. V is TRBV20-1 and J is TRBJ1-3, with D uncertain. V was trimmed by 3 bases and J by 0 bases, leaving 12 bases between them. The CDR3 consists of 15 residues. Looked up from germline, CDR1 is DFQATT and CDR2 is SNEGSKA (reference sequence). The CDR3, as DNA: TGCAGTGCTAGTGGATCGGAGAGCTCTGGAAACACCATATATTTT. This translates into CSASGSESSGNTIYF.

In its sample, this clonotype was seen many times. J is TRBJ1-6 and V is TRBV6-1; D not certain. V was pared by 2 bases and J by 8 bases, with 10 bases between. This CDR3 comprises 14 residues. CDR1 and CDR2 (germline): MNHNS, SASEGT. The CDR3 is CASSEFGEYSPLHF. CDR3 nucleotide sequence: TGTGCCAGCAGTGAATTCGGGGAGTATTCACCCCTCCACTTT.

Many counts were recorded for this clonotype. The chain joins TRBV4-3 to TRBJ2-3, with 7 bases fitting TRBD1. CDR1 and CDR2 (germline): LGHNA, YSLEER. The CDR3 consists of 16 residues. V was pared by 0 bases and J by 11 bases, with 14 bases of the junction left unmatched. CDR3 residues: CASSQDRDSPQRGQYF. The CDR3 DNA reads as TGCGCCAGCAGCCAAGATCGGGACAGCCCACAGAGGGGGCAGTATTTT.

The chain links TRBV6-2 or TRBV6-3 to TRBJ2-7, with D perhaps TRBD1 or TRBD2 (5 bases each). Trimming shortened V by 0 bases and J by 0 bases, and 15 bases separated the two germline ends. The CDR3 spans 17 residues. CDR1 and CDR2 (germline): MNHEY, SVGEGT. The CDR3 is CASSYSRGWRSSYEQYF. The CDR3 bases are TGTGCCAGCAGTTACTCGAGGGGCTGGAGGAGCTCCTACGAGCAGTACTTC.

This clonotype was recorded many times. The chain combines TRBV12-3 or TRBV12-4 with TRBJ1-1; D remains unclear. Trimming took off 6 bases at V and 0 bases at J, with 11 bases between the two ends. This CDR3 is built from 14 residues. CDR3 loop: CASRDPDMNTEAFF. DNA for the CDR3: TGTGCCAGCAGAGACCCCGATATGAACACTGAAGCTTTCTTT.

The sample holds many counts of this clonotype. This chain joins TRBV5-1 and TRBJ2-4; 11 bases map to TRBD2. The trim removed 4 bases at V and 7 bases at J, leaving 22 bases unmatched. The CDR3 sequence is 20 residues long. Germline values: CDR1 SGHRS, CDR2 YFSETQ. CDR3 amino acids: CASSPRDPSGRIRHGNIQYF. CDR3 nucleotides: TGCGCCAGCAGCCCACGCGACCCTAGCGGGAGGATCCGGCACGGGAACATTCAGTACTTC.

This sequence joins TRBV5-4 and TRBJ1-6; D gene ambiguous. The CDR3 has 15 amino acids. V was cut by 5 bases and J by 8 bases, with 17 bases left in between. The V gene's germline CDR1 is SGHNT and CDR2 YYREEE (reference sequence). DNA of the CDR3: TGTGCCAGCAGGTTGACCGCCGATATAGATTCACCCCTCCACTTT. It encodes CASRLTADIDSPLHF.

This clonotype was detected many times. The V and J genes are TRBV5-5 and TRBJ1-3; D is ambiguous. Germline V gene data show CDR1 as SGHKS and CDR2 as YYEKEE (reference sequence). The CDR3 covers 14 residues. Trimming shortened V by 6 bases and J by 4 bases, and 14 bases separated the two germline ends. The CDR3 region is CASTFYPAGNTIYF. CDR3 nucleotides: TGTGCCAGCACCTTCTATCCCGCGGGAAACACCATATATTTT.

This clonotype was seen a handful of times. The chain couples TRBV29-1 to TRBJ2-7; D remains unclear. CDR3 length: 14 residues. V was trimmed by 4 bases and J by 1 base, leaving 14 bases between them. Germline assignment: CDR1 SQVTM and CDR2 ANQGSEA. This CDR3 reads CSVAGIHSSYEQYF. The CDR3 nucleotides read TGCAGCGTTGCTGGTATCCACAGTTCCTACGAGCAGTACTTC.

This clonotype was detected many times. Written as DNA, the CDR3 is TGTGCCATCACTCCAGGGGTAGCGGCTTCCTACGAGCAGTACTTC. As protein: CAITPGVAASYEQYF. The gene calls are TRBV10-3 and TRBJ2-7; possibly TRBD1 or TRBD2 for D (6 bases each). This CDR3 is 15 amino acids long. The V end lost 7 bases, the J end lost 1 base, and 17 bases lay between the germline ends. The germline V gene has CDR1 ENHRY and CDR2 SYGVKD.

This chain connects TRBV3-1 to TRBJ2-1; no firm D call. The CDR3 extends over 12 amino acids. Germline CDR1 is LGHDT and CDR2 is YNNKEL (reference sequence). With 2 bases removed from V and 8 bases from J, the gap between germline ends came to 7 bases. CDR3 bases: TGTGCCAGCAGCCAATTGAGAGATGAGCAGTTCTTC. Its translation is CASSQLRDEQFF.

This clonotype was recorded at least ten times. V gene TRBV20-1 combines with J gene TRBJ1-1, with no clear D. CDR1 and CDR2 (germline): DFQATT, SNEGSKA (reference sequence). The CDR3 sequence is 12 residues long. The V end was cut by 2 bases, the J end by 6 bases, with 10 bases between. CDR3 sequence reads: CSARIGSAEAFF. The CDR3, as DNA: TGCAGTGCTAGAATAGGGTCGGCTGAAGCTTTCTTT.

This clonotype was found many times. This chain joins TRBV7-9 and TRBJ1-2, with 9 bases that match TRBD1. This CDR3 comprises 14 residues. The V segment lost 4 bases and the J segment 6 bases; nucleotides outside the gene matches: 6. Per the germline V gene, CDR1 is SEHNR and CDR2 is FQNEAQ (reference sequence). Here the CDR3 DNA reads TGTGCCAGCAGCTACACAGGGGGCGCAAATGGCTACACCTTC. Amino acids: CASSYTGGANGYTF. The full variable domain, completed using reference TRBV7-9 and TRBJ1-2, is DTGVSQNPRHKITKRGQNVTFRCDPISEHNRLYWYRQTLGQGPEFLTYFQNEAQLEKSRLLSDRFSAERPKGSFSTLEIQRTEQGDSAMYLCASSYTGGANGYTFGSGTRLTVV.

There are many counts of this clonotype. The gene calls are TRBV28 and TRBJ2-2; D could derive from TRBD1 or TRBD2 (6 bases each). CDR1 MDHEN and CDR2 SYDVKM come from the germline V gene. The CDR3 runs 16 residues. Trimming stripped 2 bases from V and 4 bases from J, with 14 bases between. DNA of the CDR3: TGTGCCAGCAGTTTAGTGTGGGGGGCGATCACCGGGGAGCTGTTTTTT. This encodes CASSLVWGAITGELFF.

This clonotype was detected many times. V is TRBV11-2 and J is TRBJ2-4; D is unclear. V gave up 1 base and J gave up 0 bases, with 10 bases separating them. There are 16 residues in the CDR3. CDR1 and CDR2 from the germline V gene are SGHAT and FQNNGV. The CDR3 sequence is CASSLGLLLAKNIQYF. The CDR3 bases are TGTGCCAGCAGCTTAGGACTTCTTCTAGCCAAAAACATTCAGTACTTC.

This clonotype was seen repeatedly, ten times or more. The chain carries TRBV18 and TRBJ1-4; maybe TRBD1 (6 bases). Looked up from germline, CDR1 is KGHSH and CDR2 is LQKENI. Trimming removed 3 bases at V and 6 bases at J, with 8 bases between. The CDR3 is 13 amino acids. In nucleotides, the CDR3 is TGTGCCAGCTCACCCTCAGGGGATGAAAAACTGTTTTTT. This encodes CASSPSGDEKLFF.

This clonotype has a count of ten or more. The junction does not match germline at one end; this may be a read error. The chain recombines TRBV4-3 with TRBJ2-2; 10 nucleotides match TRBD2. This CDR3 comprises 16 residues. CDR1 LGHNA and CDR2 YSLEER come from the germline V gene. The CDR3 nucleotides read TGCGCCAGCAGCCAAACAACTAGCGGGAACGCCGGGGAGCTGTTTTTT. It is translated as CASSQTTSGNAGELFF.

Ten or more counts support this clonotype. The J gene is TRBJ2-1, the V gene TRBV24-1; 9 nucleotides line up with TRBD2. Germline CDR1 and CDR2: KGHDR and SFDVKD. This CDR3 is built from 15 residues. J was trimmed by 5 bases and V by 0 bases; bases with no gene match: 1. The CDR3 DNA reads TGTGCCACCAGTGATTTGGGGACTAGCCACAATGAGCAGTTCTTC. Translated, it gives CATSDLGTSHNEQFF.